This paragraph reports one T cell receptor (beta chain). Its antigen target is currently unknown. No base qualities exist here, and no much larger clone lies one base off it. Library preparation used multiplex PCR. Data came from an Illumina HiSeq 4000. CDR3 regions were amplified by Arm-PCR with iRepertoire HTBI primers to construct TCR beta libraries. Before sequencing, the PCR products went through gel purification. Per the original workflow: A total of under 80 TRBV and some 13 TRBJ segments were identified across samples and were used for gene usage analysis of CDR3 amino acid clonotypes. COPE and FqMerger were used to merge filtered high-quality paired reads into contigs. BLAST was used to align contigs to the IMGT TRBV, TRBD and TRBJ reference genes, and CDR3 was defined following IMGT. Highly expanded clones were defined as clonotypes with a frequency above 0.1%. Shannon entropy was used to measure repertoire diversity, and the Gini coefficient was used to measure V-J evenness. Public clonotypes were defined as clonotypes shared by more than one individual. TCRdb ran its own pipeline on the public reads, namely fastp trimming at Q25 and MiXCR clone calling, and kept in-frame beta chains. Each record represents a unique CDR3 protein, reported with the most common genes and DNA among its rows. The V and J calls, along with clone size, are taken from TCRdb and not from the paper's own processing. This sample gives 350,000 to 400,000 distinct CDR3 sequences in total; about 16% of them show up just once. The ten largest clones represent around 20% of the sample.

The data are from a study of regulatory T cells in long-lasting Graves disease (dated by TCRdb to 2020 to 2023). In terms of the full investigation: Patients with newly diagnosed Graves' disease had been on antithyroid drugs for under 3 months. Peripheral blood TCR sequencing and RNA sequencing compared persistent Graves' disease patients with newly diagnosed Graves' disease patients. The study was registered as a clinical trial and conducted in China. A total of about 33 samples were covered by TCR sequencing, comprising about 13 persistent and around 20 newly diagnosed Graves' disease patients.

The time point label for this specimen denotes: newly diagnosed GD, antithyroid drugs for less than 3 months. For both TCR sequencing and RNA sequencing, RNA was extracted from PBMCs using TRIzol. The diagnosis of Graves' disease followed American Thyroid Association guidelines. Patients were recruited from an endocrinology department in Xi'an, China. From each patient, around 8.3 milliliters of peripheral blood was collected into an EDTA anticoagulant tube. Ficoll Paque Plus density gradient separation was used to isolate PBMCs, and no further T cell sorting was done. An Agilent 2100 Bioanalyzer and agarose gel were used to check RNA quality, and a NanoDrop 2000 was used to measure RNA concentration. From V the trimming removes 3 bases and from J it removes 2 bases, while the gene matches leave 7 bases of the junction unaccounted for. From a lookup of the germline V gene (reference sequence), CDR1 and CDR2 are DFQATT and SNEGSKA. Including cysteine and phenylalanine, the CDR3 has 16 amino acids. Of the read, only the CDR3 DNA is kept; its 48 bases are in frame from base 1.

The research as a whole found: The authors noted that the small sample size was a limitation that may lower accuracy. Persistent disease showed preferential use of TRBV28, TRBJ1-2 and TRBJ2-5, whereas newly diagnosed disease favored TRBV20-1 and TRBJ2-1. The study examined only peripheral blood because the primary lesion, thyroid tissue, could not be accessed. Compared with newly diagnosed patients, patients with persistent Graves' disease had lower TCR Shannon entropy and fewer highly expanded clones, which suggests clonal expansion. Persistent patients shared more public clonotypes among themselves (2,741) than newly diagnosed patients did (approximately 870). Sequencing and analysis were restricted to the TCR beta chain.

The sample was also linked to a second study, of T cells in Graves' hyperthyroidism and ophthalmopathy. The second investigation adds: Graves' hyperthyroidism was defined as stable when no progression to ophthalmopathy occurred over 18 months of follow-up. Hyperthyroidism patients were newly diagnosed, had a disease duration of under 2 months, and were aged 18 to 65 years. Patients with uncontrolled infections, other autoimmune diseases, pregnancy or lactation were excluded. Diagnoses were based on clinical symptoms, serum thyroxine and TRAb, thyroid ultrasound and orbital computed tomography. The TCR CDR3 was subjected to a first round of RT-PCR using the HTBI primer set and the Qiagen OneStep RT-PCR kit. Most expanded thyroid clonotypes (frequency above 0.001) were also detected in blood, a finding suggesting that blood repertoires may reflect thyroid immune responses. In cross-validation, a model built on a 13 V-J signature told ophthalmopathy apart from stable hyperthyroidism with under 90% sensitivity and 81% to 82% specificity, and in testing the same model reached 80%/75%. In validation, the model predicted progression to ophthalmopathy a median of 6.5 months before onset, with approximately 70% sensitivity and 72.22% specificity. A discovery cohort of approximately 100 patients, approximately 45 with Graves' ophthalmopathy and 57 with stable Graves' hyperthyroidism, was used to find distinguishing TCR V-J signatures. Whether ophthalmopathy could be predicted prospectively was tested in an independent validation cohort made up of approximately 19 hyperthyroidism patients plus 17 patients who later progressed to ophthalmopathy. The 75 to 100 discovery patients were randomly split 7:3 into training and test sets. Thyroid tissue and blood T-cell repertoires from roughly 6 Graves' hyperthyroidism patients were also compared in the study. Once sampling was done, hyperthyroidism patients were given methimazole at a starting dose of 30 mg daily, whereas ophthalmopathy patients were given high-dose intravenous methylprednisolone. A second multiplex PCR round built the libraries, followed by size selection and purification. Libraries were sequenced paired-end with 100 bp reads on an Illumina HiSeq2000. SOAPnuke was used to process the raw data, with reads discarded if the reads contained adapters or uncalled bases, had a mean Phred below 15, or lacked an exact constant-primer or identifier match. High-quality paired reads were merged using COPE v1.2.5, and each unique nucleotide sequence was defined as a clonotype. MiTCR v1.1 was used to align clonotypes to the IMGT TRBV, TRBD and TRBJ reference segments. The analysis included only V-J combinations with a frequency above 0.0001, which together covered 99% to 99.2% of the repertoires. The TCS score was defined as the ratio of F50 (clonal expansion) to E x V (chaos), calculated using BLOSUM62-based TCRdist between CDR3 peptides within each V-J. Welch's t-statistics and random forest reduced roughly 500 V-J features to 13, which were used in a naive Bayes classifier (R e1071). No statistical method was used to fix the sample size in advance, and group allocation was not hidden from the investigators. The paper describes TCR Vbeta CDR3 sequencing of 120 to 150 peripheral blood samples, made up of fewer than 50 ophthalmopathy patients, 70 to 75 hyperthyroidism patients and 17 progressor patients.

The rearranged chain carries TRBV20-1 and TRBJ2-3, with 11 central nucleotides matching TRBD2. The TCR was taken from a woman under 30 with Graves disease. Donor details come from another sample of the same person, matched by shared clones. Sequenced here: peripheral blood mononuclear cells (PBMCs), sampled at new diagnosis, from a patient treated with antithyroid drugs. The CDR3 reads as follows: CSARTSGISDTDTQYF. The bases are TGCAGTGCTAGGACTAGCGGGATTTCTGACACAGATACGCAGTATTTT.